This TCR beta chain was identified in a study of blood T cell repertoires in COVID-19. Germline V lookup: CDR1 SGHAT, CDR2 FQNNGV. This CDR3 is built from 16 residues. The V gene lost 6 bases and the J gene lost 1 base, with 17 bases spanning the gap. TCRdb's copy holds only in-frame clones and misses some; the assay was immunoSEQ multiplex PCR. The table has about 20,000 clones, under 95% seen once; the top ten hold about 15%. Sequencing was performed on peripheral blood. This receptor was obtained from a human donor in a cohort sampled during active COVID-19. The chain couples TRBV11-2 to TRBJ2-3, with unresolved D. CDR3 bases: TGTGCCAGCAGGAAAAGTGCCCAGCGAGGCACAGATACGCAGTATTTT. Translated, it gives CASRKSAQRGTDTQYF.